Each of the 17 T cell receptor beta chains below was sequenced from the same sample in a study of blood T cell repertoires in COVID-19. Data came from immunoSEQ multiplex PCR; TCRdb stores just in-frame clones and leaves some out. The sample lists 45,000 or so clones; roughly 90% were seen once. The material sequenced was peripheral blood. The receptors shown here come from a human donor in a cohort sampled during active COVID-19.

This clone was counted a single time. This chain links TRBV18 with TRBJ1-1; D not certain. The CDR3 totals 11 residues. V was clipped by 3 bases and J by 5 bases, with 4 bases between them. Per the germline V gene, CDR1 is KGHSH and CDR2 is LQKENI. The chain's CDR3 is CASSPATEAFF. CDR3 bases: TGTGCCAGCTCACCCGCGACTGAAGCTTTCTTT.

This rearrangement joins TRBV4-3 to TRBJ2-3, with D possibly TRBD2 on 5 matching bases. This CDR3 is built from 15 residues. Trimming removed 0 bases at V and 0 bases at J, with 7 bases between. The germline CDR1 and CDR2 sequences are LGHNA and YSLEER. This CDR3 reads CASSQDWESTDTQYF. The CDR3 DNA reads as TGCGCCAGCAGCCAAGATTGGGAGAGCACAGATACGCAGTATTTT.

The chain recombines TRBV7-2 with TRBJ1-2; maybe TRBD1 (5 bases). The CDR3 contains 15 residues. The ends were cut back, 7 bases at V and 3 bases at J, with 18 bases in the middle. The germline CDR1 and CDR2 sequences are SGHTA and FQGNSA. The CDR3 loop reads CASTLPLGRDYGYTF. CDR3 sequence (DNA): TGTGCCAGCACGCTCCCCTTGGGCAGGGACTATGGCTACACCTTC. The full variable domain, completed using reference TRBV7-2 and TRBJ1-2, is GAGVSQSPSNKVTEKGKDVELRCDPISGHTALYWYRQSLGQGLEFLIYFQGNSAPDKSGLPSDRFSAERTGGSVSTLTIQRTQQEDSAVYLCASTLPLGRDYGYTFGSGTRLTVV.

The chain joins TRBV5-4 to TRBJ1-3; TRBD1 matches 7 bases. Germline values: CDR1 SGHNT, CDR2 YYREEE (reference sequence). The CDR3 covers 15 residues. V lost 3 bases, J lost 2 bases, and 5 bases stayed unmatched. CDR3 in DNA: TGTGCCAGCAGCTCCAGGGGGGAAACTGGAAACACCATATATTTT. Translation gives CASSSRGETGNTIYF. Full variable domain (remainder filled in from reference TRBV5-4 and TRBJ1-3): ETGVTQSPTHLIKTRGQQVTLRCSSQSGHNTVSWYQQALGQGPQFIFQYYREEENGRGNFPPRFSGLQFPNYSSELNVNALELDDSALYLCASSSRGETGNTIYFGEGSWLTVV.

The rearrangement joins TRBV15 to TRBJ1-1; 7 nucleotides match TRBD1. The V gene end was trimmed by 5 bases and the J gene end by 1 base; junction bases not matched to a gene: 4. The CDR3 sequence is 14 residues long. Per germline, CDR1 LNHNV and CDR2 YYDKDF (reference sequence). This CDR3 is CATSGGTANTEAFF. The CDR3 nucleotides read TGTGCCACCAGCGGAGGGACAGCGAACACTGAAGCTTTCTTT.

V and J are TRBV7-9 and TRBJ2-1, with 11 nucleotides matching TRBD2. From germline, CDR1 is SEHNR and CDR2 FQNEAQ (reference sequence). This CDR3 is 16 amino acids long. V dropped 1 base and J dropped 8; count of bases not matched to a gene: 7. CDR3: CASSLGGSGGAYEQFF. As DNA, the CDR3 is TGTGCCAGCAGCTTAGGAGGTAGCGGGGGGGCCTATGAGCAGTTCTTC.

The CDR3 DNA is TGTGCCAGCTGGGACAGGGACTATGGCTACACCTTC. The encoded protein is CASWDRDYGYTF. V is TRBV6-6 and J is TRBJ1-2, with TRBD1 identical over 9 bases. This CDR3 region has 12 residues. Germline V gene lookup returns CDR1 MNHNY and CDR2 SVGAGI (reference sequence). Unmatched junction bases numbered 1, after V lost 8 bases and J lost 3 bases.

V usage is TRBV19 and J usage is TRBJ2-7, with 9 bases lining up with TRBD2. Trimming cost V 6 bases and J 2 bases; bases outside gene matches: 2. Germline V CDR1 and CDR2: LNHDA, SQIVND (reference sequence). The CDR3 has 13 residues. The CDR3 spells CASRASGTYEQYF. In DNA form, the CDR3 reads TGTGCCAGTAGAGCTAGCGGGACCTACGAGCAGTACTTC.

CDR3 loop: CASSLALSPGYTQYF. The CDR3, as DNA: TGTGCCAGCAGCTTAGCGCTTTCCCCGGGGTATACGCAGTATTTT. The chain combines TRBV7-2 with TRBJ2-3; perhaps TRBD2 as D (5 bases). There are 15 residues in the CDR3. Per germline, CDR1 SGHTA and CDR2 FQGNSA. The V end was cut by 0 bases, the J end by 7 bases, with 14 bases between.

CDR3 DNA: TGTGCCAGCAGAAGGACCGGACAGGGGGCACCACCCCTCCACTTT. This gives the protein CASRRTGQGAPPLHF. The chain has TRBV6-5 and TRBJ1-6; 11 bases line up with TRBD1. Per germline, CDR1 MNHEY and CDR2 SVGAGI. The CDR3 totals 15 residues. The V and J ends lost 6 bases and 11 bases, in that order; junction bases with no gene match: 9.

This chain links TRBV19 with TRBJ2-7, with TRBD2 identical over 11 bases. V trimming: 8 bases; J trimming: 1 base; junction bases outside the gene matches: 7. Germline V gene sequence: CDR1 LNHDA, CDR2 SQIVND (reference sequence). This CDR3 is built from 15 residues. Written as DNA, the CDR3 is TGTGCCAGTGCCAGGACTAGCGGGCGTTCCTACGAGCAGTACTTC. As protein: CASARTSGRSYEQYF.

The chain carries TRBV21-1 and TRBJ1-1; the table calls TRBD1, which could not be checked here. TRBV21-1 is assigned pseudogene status. The CDR3 is 14 residues long. CDR3 DNA sequence: TGTGCCAGCAGCATCAACAGGGAGATCACTGAAGCTTTCTTT. It codes for CASSINREITEAFF.

The gene calls are TRBV4-1 and TRBJ2-1, with 8 bases matching TRBD2. Germline V gives CDR1 MGHRA, CDR2 YSYEKL. After removal of 1 base from V and 1 base from J, the junction contained 0 bases not matched to a gene. The CDR3 totals 15 residues. CDR3 bases: TGCGCCAGCAGCCAAGTAGCGGGGTCCTACAATGAGCAGTTCTTC. Protein sequence: CASSQVAGSYNEQFF.

The CDR3 is CASSLDLATQYF. In DNA, the CDR3 is TGTGCCAGCAGCTTAGACTTAGCGACCCAGTACTTC. The chain combines TRBV7-2 with TRBJ2-5, with D unclear. The germline CDR1 and CDR2 sequences are SGHTA and FQGNSA. The CDR3 contains 12 residues. The V end lost 1 base, the J end lost 7 bases, and 7 bases lay between the germline ends.

The gene calls are TRBV9 and TRBJ1-4; D is possibly TRBD1 (5 bases). This CDR3 is 14 amino acids long. CDR1 is SGDLS and CDR2 is YYNGEE in the germline V gene. V shed 5 bases and J shed 6 bases, with 14 bases lying between them. CDR3 protein: CASRPAGGDEKLFF. The CDR3 nucleotides are TGTGCCAGCAGGCCGGCCGGGGGGGATGAAAAACTGTTTTTT.

A few counts support this clone. Within the sample, other DNA sequences also encode this same CDR3. This rearrangement joins TRBV30 to TRBJ1-2; D is unresolved. Germline values: CDR1 GTSNPN, CDR2 SVGIG (reference sequence). V was cut by 0 bases and J by 5 bases, with 7 bases left in between. The CDR3 contains 12 residues. The CDR3 is CAWSVAGYGYTF. The CDR3 DNA sequence: TGTGCCTGGAGTGTAGCGGGATATGGCTACACCTTC.

The rearrangement links TRBV10-2 to TRBJ1-3, with D hard to call. Germline-derived CDR1 and CDR2 are WSHSY and SAAADI. Between the trimmed V and J ends, which lost 0 bases and 0 bases, there was a span of 6 bases. CDR3 size: 15 residues. The CDR3 DNA reads as TGCGCCAGCAGTGAGTCGGGGAGCTCTGGAAACACCATATATTTT. This codes for CASSESGSSGNTIYF.